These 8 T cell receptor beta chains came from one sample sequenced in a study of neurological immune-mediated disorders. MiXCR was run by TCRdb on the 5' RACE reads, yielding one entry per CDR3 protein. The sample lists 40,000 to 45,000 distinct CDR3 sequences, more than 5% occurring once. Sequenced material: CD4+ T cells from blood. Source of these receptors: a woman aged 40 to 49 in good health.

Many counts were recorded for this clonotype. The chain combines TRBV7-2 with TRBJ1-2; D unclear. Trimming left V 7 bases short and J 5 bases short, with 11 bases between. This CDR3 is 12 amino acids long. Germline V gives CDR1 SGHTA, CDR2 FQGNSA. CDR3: CASNRVGYGYTF. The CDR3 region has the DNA TGTGCCAGCAACAGAGTAGGATATGGCTACACCTTC.

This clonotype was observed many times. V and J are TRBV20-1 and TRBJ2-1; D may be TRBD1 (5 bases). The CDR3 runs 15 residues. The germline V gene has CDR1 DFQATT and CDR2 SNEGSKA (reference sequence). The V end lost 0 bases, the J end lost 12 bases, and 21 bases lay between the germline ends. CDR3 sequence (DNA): TGCAGTGCTAGAGATCAAGGGGCCGGTATTTATGGGCAGTTCTTC. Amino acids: CSARDQGAGIYGQFF.

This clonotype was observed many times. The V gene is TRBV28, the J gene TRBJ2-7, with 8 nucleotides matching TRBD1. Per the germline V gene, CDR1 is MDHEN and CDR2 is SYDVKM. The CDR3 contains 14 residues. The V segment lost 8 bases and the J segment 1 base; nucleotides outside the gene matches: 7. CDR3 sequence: CASLGQGRSYEQYF. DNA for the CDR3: TGTGCCAGCCTCGGACAGGGTAGGTCCTACGAGCAGTACTTC.

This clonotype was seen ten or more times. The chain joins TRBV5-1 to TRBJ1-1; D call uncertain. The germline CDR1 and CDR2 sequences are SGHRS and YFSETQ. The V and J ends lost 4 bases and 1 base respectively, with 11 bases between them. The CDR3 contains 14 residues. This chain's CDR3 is CASSVEGPNTEAFF. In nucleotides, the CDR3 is TGCGCCAGCAGCGTTGAAGGCCCGAACACTGAAGCTTTCTTT.

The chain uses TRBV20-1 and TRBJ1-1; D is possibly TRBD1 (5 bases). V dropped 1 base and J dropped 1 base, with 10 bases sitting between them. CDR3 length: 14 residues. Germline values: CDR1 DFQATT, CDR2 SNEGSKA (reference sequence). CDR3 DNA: TGCAGTGCTAGAGTAAGACAGTCGAACACTGAAGCTTTCTTT. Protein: CSARVRQSNTEAFF.

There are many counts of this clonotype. CDR3 amino acids: CSSLHRGETQYF. The CDR3 region has the DNA TGCAGCTCCCTCCACAGGGGCGAGACCCAGTACTTC. The rearrangement uses TRBV20-1 and TRBJ2-5; 7 positions match TRBD1. CDR1 is DFQATT and CDR2 is SNEGSKA in the germline V gene (reference sequence). There are 12 residues in the CDR3.

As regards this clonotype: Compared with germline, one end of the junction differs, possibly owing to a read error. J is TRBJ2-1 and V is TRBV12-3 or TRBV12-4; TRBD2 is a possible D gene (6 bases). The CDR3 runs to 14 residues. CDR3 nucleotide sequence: TGTACCAGCAGAAGGTCAGGTTCGTGGGGGGAGCAGTTATTC. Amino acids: CTSRRSGSWGEQLF.

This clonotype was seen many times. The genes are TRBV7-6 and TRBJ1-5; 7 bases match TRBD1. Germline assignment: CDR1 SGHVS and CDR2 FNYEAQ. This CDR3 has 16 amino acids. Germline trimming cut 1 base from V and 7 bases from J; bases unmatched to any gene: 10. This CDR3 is CASSLGFDRDGQPQHF. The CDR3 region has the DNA TGTGCCAGCAGCTTAGGGTTCGACAGGGACGGGCAGCCCCAGCATTTT.